Listed here are 28 T cell receptor beta chains from one sample, sequenced in a study of T cell repertoires in cytomegalovirus infection. TCRdb reanalysed the reads using MiXCR and keeps one entry per CDR3 protein. The table lists fewer than 950,000 distinct CDR3 sequences, 30% to 35% of them singletons. Antigens of these TCRs are unknown. Material: cultured CD8+ T cells from PBMCs, obtained from culture after CMV antigen stimulation. The receptors were gathered from a human donor in good health (CMV status not recorded). Some clones in this sample may be carry-over from other donors' samples.

The V call is TRBV5-6, the J call TRBJ2-7, with TRBD1 matching over 8 bases. Trimming cost V 5 bases and J 5 bases; bases outside gene matches: 9. Germline V gene sequence: CDR1 SGHDT, CDR2 YYEEEE. The CDR3 totals 14 residues. CDR3 bases: TGTGCCAGCAGGATCCCAGGGACAGGCAACGAGCAGTACTTC. It yields the protein CASRIPGTGNEQYF.

At least ten counts were recorded for this clonotype. V usage is TRBV7-6 and J usage is TRBJ2-7; D is uncertain. Germline CDR1 is SGHVS and CDR2 is FNYEAQ. The CDR3 loop spans 13 amino acids. With 1 base removed from V and 3 bases from J, the gap between germline ends came to 7 bases. The CDR3 DNA sequence: TGTGCCAGCAGCTTAGAGGCCGGCTACGAGCAGTACTTC. Amino acids: CASSLEAGYEQYF.

The V gene is TRBV27, the J gene TRBJ2-1; 7 bases align to TRBD1. In germline, CDR1 is MNHEY, CDR2 SMNVEV (reference sequence). The CDR3 contains 15 residues. The V gene end was trimmed by 5 bases and the J gene end by 2 bases; junction bases not matched to a gene: 6. The CDR3 region has the DNA TGTGCCAGCAGTATGACGACAGGGCCCTACAATGAGCAGTTCTTC. Its protein product is CASSMTTGPYNEQFF.

The chain uses TRBV25-1 and TRBJ1-2; TRBD1 might be the D (6 bases). The length of the CDR3 is 15 residues. Looked up from germline, CDR1 is MGHDK and CDR2 is SYGVNS. V was shortened by 2 bases and J by 4 bases, with 14 bases between the two germline ends. The CDR3 region has the DNA TGTGCCAGCAGTGAAACAGGACAGAAATCCTATGGCTACACCTTC. This translates into CASSETGQKSYGYTF.

This clonotype was counted many times. This sequence joins TRBV14 and TRBJ1-2; D remains unclear. Germline CDR1 and CDR2: SGHDN and FVKESK. Trimming took off 0 bases at V and 0 bases at J, with 11 bases between the two ends. CDR3 length: 16 residues. DNA for the CDR3: TGTGCCAGCAGCCAAGAACAGCCGGGATCTAACTATGGCTACACCTTC. Translating it yields CASSQEQPGSNYGYTF.

V is TRBV6-6 and J is TRBJ2-7, with a possible D match to TRBD2 (6 bases). This CDR3 spans 13 amino acids. The germline V and J ends were trimmed by 5 bases and 9 bases, with 17 bases remaining between them. CDR1 and CDR2 from the germline V gene are MNHNY and SVGAGI (reference sequence). CDR3 residues: CASSTAAGKGQYF. The CDR3 region has the DNA TGTGCCAGCAGTACCGCAGCGGGTAAAGGGCAGTACTTC.

The rearrangement joins TRBV19 to TRBJ2-1; 11 bases line up with TRBD2. The CDR3 sequence is 16 residues long. With 1 base clipped from V and 9 bases from J, the junction kept 8 bases outside the gene matches. Germline lookup yields CDR1 LNHDA and CDR2 SQIVND (reference sequence). The CDR3 here is CASSIGLAGNPGEQFF. CDR3 nucleotides: TGTGCCAGTAGTATAGGACTAGCGGGGAATCCGGGTGAGCAGTTCTTC.

This chain connects TRBV6-2 or TRBV6-3 to TRBJ2-3; no clear D. This CDR3 contains 13 residues. The V gene lost 4 bases and the J gene lost 3 bases, with 8 bases spanning the gap. The germline V gene has CDR1 MNHEY and CDR2 SVGEGT. CDR3 bases: TGTGCCAGCAGTTTCTGGCGGACAGATACGCAGTATTTT. Amino acid sequence: CASSFWRTDTQYF.

This sequence joins TRBV12-5 and TRBJ2-2, with D maybe TRBD2 (6 bases). The CDR3 spans 13 residues. The germline gives CDR1 LGHNT, CDR2 FRNRAP. CDR3 bases: TGTGCATTGGGACTGAGAGACACCGGGGAGCTGTTTTTT. Protein product: CALGLRDTGELFF.

This clonotype was seen a few times. The chain recombines TRBV28 with TRBJ1-1; perhaps TRBD1 as D (6 bases). Per the germline V gene, CDR1 is MDHEN and CDR2 is SYDVKM. The CDR3 covers 14 residues. V lost 5 bases to trimming and J lost 6 bases, with 16 bases between them. The CDR3 loop reads CASSPPTGRAEAFF. The CDR3 DNA follows: TGTGCCAGCAGTCCACCTACAGGGCGTGCTGAAGCTTTCTTT.

A few counts support this clonotype. An end of the junction differs from the germline gene, which may be a read error. The CDR3 sequence is CANNQGSGTIF. CDR3 sequence (DNA): TGTGCCAACAACCAGGGGTCGGGGACGATCTTT. V and J are TRBV7-9 and TRBJ1-1, with D possibly TRBD1 on 6 matching bases. Germline V CDR1 and CDR2: SEHNR, FQNEAQ (reference sequence). The CDR3 covers 11 residues.

This clonotype was observed many times. This sequence joins TRBV29-1 and TRBJ1-2; D is uncertain. The V gene's germline CDR1 is SQVTM and CDR2 ANQGSEA. The CDR3 sequence is 15 residues long. The V end was cut by 0 bases, the J end by 0 bases, with 11 bases between. The CDR3 loop reads CSVEEVGLANYGYTF. The CDR3 region has the DNA TGCAGCGTTGAAGAGGTGGGGTTAGCTAACTATGGCTACACCTTC.

This clonotype was counted only a few times. DNA for the CDR3: TGTGCCAGCAGCCAAACAGGTTACTACTACGAGCAGTACGTC. Its translation is CASSQTGYYYEQYV. The rearrangement uses TRBV7-8 and TRBJ2-7; D perhaps matches TRBD1 (5 bases). Germline CDR1 is SGHVS and CDR2 is FQNEAQ. This CDR3 has 14 residues. Trimming took 5 bases from V and 3 from J, leaving 14 bases between them.

This chain uses TRBV12-5 with TRBJ2-3; 9 positions match TRBD1. V was pared by 0 bases and J by 5 bases, with 3 bases of the junction left unmatched. The CDR3 extends over 15 amino acids. CDR1 and CDR2 from the germline V gene are LGHNT and FRNRAP. As DNA, the CDR3 is TGTGCTAGTGGTTTGGTACAGGGGGCTAAAGATACGCAGTATTTT. Protein sequence: CASGLVQGAKDTQYF.

The CDR3, as DNA: TGCAGTGCTAGGTGGTTGGCCATACCCACAGATACGCAGTATTTT. Protein sequence: CSARWLAIPTDTQYF. The chain recombines TRBV20-1 with TRBJ2-3; D is ambiguous. CDR3 length equals 15 residues. The germline V gene encodes CDR1 DFQATT and CDR2 SNEGSKA (reference sequence). V dropped 3 bases and J dropped 2 bases, with 15 bases sitting between them.

On this clonotype: One junction end disagrees with the germline gene, perhaps due to a read error. This sequence joins TRBV19 and TRBJ2-5; no clear D. The CDR3 consists of 15 residues. Germline CDR1 LNHDA, CDR2 SQIVND (reference sequence). The CDR3 sequence is CASSIHRSPQETRYF. The DNA of the CDR3 is TGTGCCAGTAGTATCCATCGCTCCCCTCAAGAGACCCGGTACTTC. Filled out from reference TRBV19 and TRBJ2-5, the complete variable domain reads DGGITQSPKYLFRKEGQNVTLSCEQNLNHDAMYWYRQDPGQGLRLIYYSQIVNDFQKGDIAEGYSVSREKKESFPLTVTSAQKNPTAFYLCASSIHRSPQETRYFGPGTRLLVL.

This clonotype was picked up a small number of times. The chain carries TRBV6-2 or TRBV6-3 and TRBJ1-1; D is unclear. V was pared by 2 bases and J by 4 bases, with 11 bases between. Germline values: CDR1 MNHEY, CDR2 SVGEGT. This CDR3 has 14 amino acids. The CDR3 sequence is CASSYLQVATEAFF. CDR3 nucleotide sequence: TGTGCCAGCAGTTACCTTCAGGTAGCCACTGAAGCTTTCTTT.

This clonotype showed up many times. The V and J genes are TRBV7-9 and TRBJ1-4, with D perhaps matching TRBD1 (5 bases). Deletions cut 7 bases from V and 5 bases from J, with 14 bases between. Per germline, CDR1 SEHNR and CDR2 FQNEAQ (reference sequence). The CDR3 consists of 14 residues. CDR3 loop: CASTPGRENEKLFF. DNA for the CDR3: TGTGCCAGCACCCCAGGGAGAGAGAATGAAAAACTGTTTTTT.

This clonotype was counted ten times or more. J is TRBJ2-1 and V is TRBV7-2; D assignment may be TRBD1 or TRBD2 (6 bases each). The CDR3 runs 16 residues. Per the germline V gene, CDR1 is SGHTA and CDR2 is FQGNSA. The V gene lost 5 bases and the J gene lost 7 bases, with 21 bases spanning the gap. The CDR3 sequence is CASSRYTGGLGNEQFF. The DNA for the CDR3 is TGTGCCAGCAGCCGGTACACCGGGGGCCTGGGGAATGAGCAGTTCTTC.

V is TRBV12-3 or TRBV12-4 and J is TRBJ1-2; possibly TRBD1 for D (6 bases). Trimming removed 6 bases at V and 6 bases at J, with 17 bases between. The CDR3 totals 14 residues. CDR3 sequence (DNA): TGTGCCAGCAGAATTGCCACAGGGAACAATGGCTACACCTTC. It is translated as CASRIATGNNGYTF.

The rearrangement joins TRBV14 to TRBJ1-2; 7 positions agree with TRBD1. V lost 2 bases and J lost 2; bases outside the gene matches: 11. The CDR3 contains 17 residues. The germline V gene encodes CDR1 SGHDN and CDR2 FVKESK. The DNA for the CDR3 is TGTGCCAGCAGCCAATGGGGGACAGAGCCCTTAAACTATGGCTACACCTTC. Amino acids: CASSQWGTEPLNYGYTF. The entire variable domain, with the rest obtained from reference TRBV14 and TRBJ1-2, is as follows: EAGVTQFPSHSVIEKGQTVTLRCDPISGHDNLYWYRRVMGKEIKFLLHFVKESKQDESGMPNNRFLAERTGGTYSTLKVQPAELEDSGVYFCASSQWGTEPLNYGYTFGSGTRLTVV.

About this clonotype itself: With a much larger clone just one base away, this may be a read error. The V and J genes are TRBV6-5 and TRBJ2-1; D uncertain. Germline CDR1 is MNHEY and CDR2 is SVGAGI. CDR3 length: 16 residues. The V end was cut by 11 bases, the J end by 3 bases, with 23 bases between. This CDR3 reads CASNQLVGQLYNEQFF. Written as DNA, the CDR3 is TGTGCCTCCAATCAATTGGTAGGGCAGCTCTACAATGAGCAGTTCTTC.

This clonotype came up a few times. The J gene is TRBJ1-5, the V gene TRBV6-2 or TRBV6-3; D not resolved. The CDR3 loop spans 13 amino acids. Trimming took off 2 bases at V and 4 bases at J, with 6 bases between the two ends. Germline-derived CDR1 and CDR2 are MNHEY and SVGEGT. The CDR3 nucleotides read TGTGCCAGCAGTTACGTGAGAAATCAGCCCCAGCATTTT. This translates into CASSYVRNQPQHF.

The CDR3 region has the DNA TGTGCCAGCAGGATAATGGACAGGGTGGATGGCTACACCTTC. Protein product: CASRIMDRVDGYTF. This sequence joins TRBV6-2 or TRBV6-3 and TRBJ1-2; 8 bases map to TRBD1. The V gene's germline CDR1 is MNHEY and CDR2 SVGEGT. The CDR3 covers 14 residues. V shed 6 bases, J shed 6 bases, and the junction held 9 bases outside the gene matches.

Turning to this clonotype: This may stem from a read error, because a much larger clone lies one nucleotide away. The chain recombines TRBV7-6 with TRBJ2-5; D is unresolved. CDR3 length equals 12 residues. Germline assignment: CDR1 SGHVS and CDR2 FNYEAQ. CDR3 sequence reads: CVSSFSQETQYF. DNA of the CDR3: TGTGTCAGCAGCTTCTCACAAGAGACCCAGTACTTC.

This clonotype was counted a few times. The rearrangement uses TRBV25-1 and TRBJ2-5; D uncertain. V was clipped by 1 base and J by 1 base, with 10 bases between them. CDR1 and CDR2 from the germline V gene are MGHDK and SYGVNS. The CDR3 is 15 amino acids. The CDR3, as DNA: TGTGCCAGCAGTGAATCTAACAGAGCCCAAGAGACCCAGTACTTC. This gives the protein CASSESNRAQETQYF. Combining the CDR3 with reference TRBV25-1 and TRBJ2-5 gives the whole variable domain EADIYQTPRYLVIGTGKKITLECSQTMGHDKMYWYQQDPGMELHLIHYSYGVNSTEKGDLSSESTVSRIRTEHFPLTLESARPSHTSQYLCASSESNRAQETQYFGPGTRLLVL.

The chain recombines TRBV6-1 with TRBJ2-7, with D hard to call. The CDR3 loop spans 13 amino acids. V gave up 7 bases and J gave up 2 bases, with 12 bases separating them. CDR1 is MNHNS, CDR2 SASEGT, per germline. This CDR3 is CASIDRRTYEQYV. The CDR3 DNA reads as TGTGCCAGCATTGACCGACGGACCTACGAGCAGTACGTC.

This chain uses TRBV27 with TRBJ2-1; TRBD2 aligns across 9 bases. The CDR3 is 15 residues long. Unmatched junction bases numbered 5, after V lost 7 bases and J lost 1 base. Germline V gene sequence: CDR1 MNHEY, CDR2 SMNVEV (reference sequence). Here the CDR3 reads CASMGAGGSYNEQFF. In nucleotides, the CDR3 is TGTGCCAGCATGGGAGCGGGGGGATCCTACAATGAGCAGTTCTTC.